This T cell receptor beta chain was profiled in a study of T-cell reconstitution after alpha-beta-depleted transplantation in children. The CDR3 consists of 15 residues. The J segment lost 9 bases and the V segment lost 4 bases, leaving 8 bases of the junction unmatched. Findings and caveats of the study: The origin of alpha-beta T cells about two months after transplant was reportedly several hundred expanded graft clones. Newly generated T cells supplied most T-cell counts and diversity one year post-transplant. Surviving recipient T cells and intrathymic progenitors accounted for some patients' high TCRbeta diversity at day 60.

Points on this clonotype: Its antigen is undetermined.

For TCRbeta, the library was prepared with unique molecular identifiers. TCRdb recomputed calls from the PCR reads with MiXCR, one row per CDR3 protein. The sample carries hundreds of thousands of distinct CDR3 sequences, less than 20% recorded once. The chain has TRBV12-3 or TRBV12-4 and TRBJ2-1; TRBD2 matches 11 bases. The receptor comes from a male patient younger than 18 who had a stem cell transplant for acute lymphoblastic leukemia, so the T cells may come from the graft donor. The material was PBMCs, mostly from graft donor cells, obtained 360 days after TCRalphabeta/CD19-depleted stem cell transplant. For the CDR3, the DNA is TGTGCCAGCAGTTCAAAACTAGCGGGAGTGGGTGAGCAGTTCTTC. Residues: CASSSKLAGVGEQFF.